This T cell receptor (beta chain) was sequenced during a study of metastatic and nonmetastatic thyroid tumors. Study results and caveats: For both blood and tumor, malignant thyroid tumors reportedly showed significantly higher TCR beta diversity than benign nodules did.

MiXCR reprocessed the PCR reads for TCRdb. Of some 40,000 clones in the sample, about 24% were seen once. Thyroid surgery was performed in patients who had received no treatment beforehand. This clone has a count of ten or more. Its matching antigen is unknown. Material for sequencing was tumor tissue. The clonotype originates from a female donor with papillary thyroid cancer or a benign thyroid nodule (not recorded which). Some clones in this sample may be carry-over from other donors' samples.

This chain's CDR3 is CATSDLARDAGTQYF. In DNA form, the CDR3 reads TGTGCCACCAGTGATCTGGCTCGGGATGCCGGAACCCAGTACTTC. This chain links TRBV24-1 with TRBJ2-5, with a weak D call TRBD2 (5 bases). Looked up from germline, CDR1 is KGHDR and CDR2 is SFDVKD. The CDR3 is 15 residues long. Trimming removed 3 bases at V and 8 bases at J, with 18 bases between.